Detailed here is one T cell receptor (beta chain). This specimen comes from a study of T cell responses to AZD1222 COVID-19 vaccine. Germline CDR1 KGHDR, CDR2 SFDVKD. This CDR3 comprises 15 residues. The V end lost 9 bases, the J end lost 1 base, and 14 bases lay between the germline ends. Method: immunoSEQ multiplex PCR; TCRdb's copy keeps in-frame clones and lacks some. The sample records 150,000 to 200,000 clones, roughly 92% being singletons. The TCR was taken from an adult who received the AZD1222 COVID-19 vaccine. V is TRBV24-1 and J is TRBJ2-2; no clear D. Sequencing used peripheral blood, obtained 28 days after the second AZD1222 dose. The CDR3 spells CATASDQRNTGELFF. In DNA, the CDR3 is TGTGCCACCGCTTCTGACCAGAGGAACACCGGGGAGCTGTTTTTT.